This T cell receptor beta chain was found in a study of cytomegalovirus exposure and HLA in healthy donors. Study-wide points: Using the classifier, cytomegalovirus status was reportedly diagnosed with high specificity and sensitivity.

A word on this clone: What it binds is not known.

The V end was cut by 3 bases, the J end by 3 bases, with 10 bases between. The CDR3 spans 14 residues. From germline, CDR1 is SGHTS and CDR2 YDEGEE. The PCR contained 60 Vbeta and 13 Jbeta primers. Profiled with immunoSEQ multiplex PCR; TCRdb holds only in-frame clones, not every one. The listing records about 160,000 clones. V usage is TRBV5-8 and J usage is TRBJ1-3, with D uncertain. The clonotype was recovered from a man under 40 in good health and CMV-seronegative. Sequenced: PBMCs. Here the CDR3 reads CASSSGRSGNTIYF. The CDR3 DNA reads TGTGCCAGCAGCTCCGGGAGGAGTGGAAACACCATATATTTT.